This T cell receptor (beta chain) emerged from a study of cytomegalovirus exposure and HLA in healthy donors. This clone was seen a handful of times. Its antigen is still unknown. Donors were ostensibly healthy at sampling, although undocumented immune exposures were probable. 60 Vbeta and 13 Jbeta primers were used in PCR. Original methodology: Among the unique TCR beta chains that a later analysis counted, about 85 million in all, 9.5 million to 12 million were shared. Sequencing was performed with immunoSEQ multiplex PCR; in TCRdb, only in-frame clones are kept and a portion is missing. V and J calls and clone size are given by that table; D and trimming were obtained from the DNA. The table has about 120,000 clones, under 70% seen once. The study's findings and limits: Most TCR sequences showed up rarely, but some public TCRs showed up in many donors. An Asian-associated ancestry cluster reportedly showed fewer N-insertions than the approximately 600-donor mean in a later analysis.

CDR3 length: 16 amino acids. Sequencing used PBMCs. The origin of this receptor is a man between 18 and 29 years old in good health and CMV-seropositive. This chain connects TRBV21-1 to TRBJ1-5. TRBV21-1 is reported as a pseudogene. The CDR3 reads CASKRGVPYSNQPQHF. The CDR3 DNA reads TGTGCCAGCAAGCGGGGAGTCCCTTATAGCAATCAGCCCCAGCATTTT.